This T cell receptor beta chain comes out of a study of T cells in Graves' hyperthyroidism and ophthalmopathy. The study, taken as a whole, reports: The model identified upcoming ophthalmopathy a median roughly 6.5 months ahead of onset. From stable hyperthyroidism, ophthalmopathy was set apart by a 13 V-J model.

PBMCs were derived from 9.5 to 10 ml fresh peripheral blood. V was pared by 7 bases and J by 9 bases, with 22 bases between. Germline V lookup: CDR1 MDHEN, CDR2 SYDVKM. There are 14 residues in the CDR3. This clonotype has a handful of counts. Its cognate antigen is unknown. Researchers took RNA transcripts and amplified the TCR beta CDR3 regions from them. First-round RT-PCR with HTBI primers amplified the TCR CDR3 region. In TCRdb, the multiplex PCR reads were re-called with MiXCR into one record per CDR3 protein. The repertoire holds roughly 720,000 distinct CDR3 sequences, around a sixth seen once, with roughly a sixth in the top ten.

The chain carries TRBV28 and TRBJ2-7; the D gene is possibly TRBD2 (7 bases). The TCR was taken from a middle-aged man with Graves' hyperthyroidism. The material sequenced was blood. The CDR3 protein is CASNVQSGGRWQYF. Written as DNA, the CDR3 is TGTGCCAGCAATGTTCAGTCCGGGGGGCGATGGCAGTACTTC.